These 20 T cell receptor beta chains came from one sample sequenced in a study of monozygotic twins with cystic fibrosis. Here immunoSEQ multiplex PCR was the method, and the copy in TCRdb shows in-frame clones only, minus some. The table records some 19,000 clones, 95% to 98% of them present only once. The source material was blood. These receptors originate from a woman in her twenties or thirties with cystic fibrosis.

The rearrangement links TRBV19 to TRBJ1-5; D perhaps matches TRBD1 (5 bases). The V gene's germline CDR1 is LNHDA and CDR2 SQIVND (reference sequence). V was cut by 3 bases and J by 6 bases, with 12 bases left in between. The CDR3 is 14 amino acids. CDR3 residues: CASSIRSGGQPQHF. In DNA, the CDR3 is TGTGCCAGTAGTATCCGAAGCGGGGGTCAGCCCCAGCATTTT.

This chain uses TRBV7-4 with TRBJ2-7; D possibly corresponds to TRBD2 (7 bases). In germline, CDR1 is SGHVT, CDR2 SQSDAQ. The CDR3 runs 18 residues. V dropped 0 bases and J dropped 2 bases, with 20 bases sitting between them. In DNA form, the CDR3 reads TGTGCCAGCAGCTTAGCGCTAAGGGGGGGCGGCCTTCCCTACGAGCAGTACTTC. It specifies CASSLALRGGGLPYEQYF.

The rearrangement joins TRBV4-1 to TRBJ1-2; 9 nucleotides line up with TRBD1. From germline, CDR1 is MGHRA and CDR2 YSYEKL. Trimming took 5 bases from V and 8 from J; bases not matched to a gene: 15. The CDR3 runs 16 residues. The CDR3 DNA reads as TGCGCCAGCAGCTTCCCGGGACAGGGCCGTCAGGGGGGCTACACCTTC. Amino acid sequence: CASSFPGQGRQGGYTF.

This rearrangement joins TRBV5-4 to TRBJ1-1, with 7 bases aligning to TRBD1. Germline values: CDR1 SGHNT, CDR2 YYREEE (reference sequence). There are 13 residues in the CDR3. V lost 6 bases and J lost 5; bases outside the gene matches: 7. DNA of the CDR3: TGTGCCAGCACCGAGGGGGCCGAAACTGAAGCTTTCTTT. This gives the protein CASTEGAETEAFF.

This clone was picked up one time. The CDR3 region is CASSQQGVETQYF. In DNA, the CDR3 is TGTGCCAGCAGCCAACAGGGGGTAGAGACCCAGTACTTC. The chain joins TRBV7-8 to TRBJ2-5; TRBD1 agrees at 8 bases. Germline V gene data show CDR1 as SGHVS and CDR2 as FQNEAQ. The V and J ends lost 5 bases and 4 bases, in that order; junction bases with no gene match: 3. This CDR3 is built from 13 residues.

The V gene is TRBV7-6, the J gene TRBJ1-2, with 7 bases fitting TRBD1. This CDR3 has 15 residues. Trimming removed 4 bases from V and 2 bases from J; junction bases left unmatched: 7. Germline V gene sequence: CDR1 SGHVS, CDR2 FNYEAQ. The CDR3 region has the DNA TGTGCCAGCAGCTCGTCAGGGGGAGGGAACTATGGCTACACCTTC. Its translation: CASSSSGGGNYGYTF.

This chain joins TRBV29-1 and TRBJ1-3; 10 bases line up with TRBD1. The germline gives CDR1 SQVTM, CDR2 ANQGSEA. With 6 bases clipped from V and 6 bases from J, the junction kept 5 bases outside the gene matches. The CDR3 extends over 13 amino acids. In DNA form, the CDR3 reads TGCAGCGTAGGACAGGGGGACTTAAACACCATATATTTT. Amino acids: CSVGQGDLNTIYF.

The V call is TRBV10-2, the J call TRBJ2-2, with D maybe TRBD1 (6 bases). Trimming removed 7 bases from V and 3 bases from J, with 12 bases in between. The CDR3 has 14 residues. Germline V lookup: CDR1 WSHSY, CDR2 SAAADI. The CDR3 here is CASTLGTYTGELFF. The CDR3 nucleotides are TGCGCCAGCACTCTCGGGACATACACCGGGGAGCTGTTTTTT.

The chain recombines TRBV5-1 with TRBJ1-2, with D possibly matching TRBD1 (5 bases). The V and J ends lost 6 bases and 10 bases respectively, with 19 bases between them. Germline CDR1 reads SGHRS; CDR2 reads YFSETQ. The CDR3 length is 13 residues. The DNA of the CDR3 is TGCGCCAGCAAAACCGCGACGATAGGGGACTACACCTTC. Its translation: CASKTATIGDYTF.

This chain joins TRBV4-3 and TRBJ1-2; possibly TRBD1 for D (6 bases). The ends were cut back, 3 bases at V and 5 bases at J, with 10 bases in the middle. This CDR3 region has 13 residues. Germline V gene sequence: CDR1 LGHNA, CDR2 YSLEER. CDR3 DNA: TGCGCCAGCAGCCAGACGGGGGCTTATGGCTACACCTTC. It translates to CASSQTGAYGYTF.

The chain recombines TRBV5-1 with TRBJ2-2, with D possibly matching TRBD1 (6 bases). Trimming shortened V by 2 bases and J by 4 bases, and 12 bases separated the two germline ends. This CDR3 spans 15 amino acids. CDR1 SGHRS and CDR2 YFSETQ come from the germline V gene. The DNA of the CDR3 is TGCGCCAGCAGCTTATCACAGGGCCCCACCGGGGAGCTGTTTTTT. The encoded protein is CASSLSQGPTGELFF.

This clone was recorded once. This chain joins TRBV19 and TRBJ1-1; the match to TRBD1 covers 7 bases. CDR1 is LNHDA and CDR2 is SQIVND in the germline V gene (reference sequence). The CDR3 runs 15 residues. V lost 7 bases and J lost 0; bases outside the gene matches: 8. Here the CDR3 DNA reads TGTGCCAGTACCCCGGAGGGGGCGTTGAACACTGAAGCTTTCTTT. Amino acid sequence: CASTPEGALNTEAFF. Full variable domain (rest looked up from reference TRBV19 and TRBJ1-1): DGGITQSPKYLFRKEGQNVTLSCEQNLNHDAMYWYRQDPGQGLRLIYYSQIVNDFQKGDIAEGYSVSREKKESFPLTVTSAQKNPTAFYLCASTPEGALNTEAFFGQGTRLTVV.

The rearrangement uses TRBV2 and TRBJ1-2; D possibly corresponds to TRBD1 (6 bases). CDR1 is SNHLY and CDR2 is FYNNEI in the germline V gene. Trimming took 6 bases from V and 0 from J, leaving 11 bases between them. There are 14 residues in the CDR3. CDR3 sequence (DNA): TGTGCCAGCAGCCCGGACAGATCTAACTATGGCTACACCTTC. Translation: CASSPDRSNYGYTF.

This chain connects TRBV28 to TRBJ2-7, with TRBD1 identical over 9 bases. CDR1 MDHEN and CDR2 SYDVKM come from the germline V gene. The CDR3 runs 13 residues. V lost 6 bases and J lost 2; bases outside the gene matches: 2. Here the CDR3 DNA reads TGTGCCAGCAGGGGGACAGGGCCCTACGAGCAGTACTTC. Translation: CASRGTGPYEQYF.

The J gene is TRBJ1-1, the V gene TRBV19; D is uncertain. V was clipped by 6 bases and J by 4 bases, with 12 bases between them. The CDR3 is 13 amino acids. CDR1 and CDR2 (germline): LNHDA, SQIVND (reference sequence). This CDR3 is CASSDMGFTEAFF. CDR3 nucleotide sequence: TGTGCCAGTAGCGATATGGGATTCACTGAAGCTTTCTTT.

The V and J genes are TRBV9 and TRBJ2-1; TRBD2 matches 9 bases. Trimming removed 0 bases from V and 0 bases from J; junction bases left unmatched: 13. The length of the CDR3 is 20 residues. CDR1 SGDLS and CDR2 YYNGEE come from the germline V gene. The CDR3 coding sequence is TGTGCCAGCAGCGTAGGATCTAGCGGGGCCGCGACCCTCTCCTACAATGAGCAGTTCTTC. Its protein is CASSVGSSGAATLSYNEQFF.

This chain connects TRBV14 to TRBJ2-2; no clear D gene. The CDR3 sequence is 16 residues long. Trimming stripped 0 bases from V and 4 bases from J, with 12 bases between. The germline V gene encodes CDR1 SGHDN and CDR2 FVKESK. The CDR3 sequence: CASSQELVSSTGELFF. CDR3 coding DNA: TGTGCCAGCAGCCAAGAATTGGTGTCTAGCACCGGGGAGCTGTTTTTT.

This chain joins TRBV18 and TRBJ1-5; TRBD1 matches 10 bases. V lost 2 bases and J lost 2; bases outside the gene matches: 3. Germline loops: CDR1 KGHSH, CDR2 LQKENI. CDR3 size: 16 residues. This CDR3 is CASSPRTGGGNQPQHF. CDR3 DNA sequence: TGTGCCAGCTCACCAAGGACAGGGGGAGGCAATCAGCCCCAGCATTTT.

This clone came up a few times. The DNA for the CDR3 is TGTGCCAGCAGCGAAGGAGCAGCGGTCTATGGCTACACCTTC. Translating gives CASSEGAAVYGYTF. The V gene is TRBV7-8, the J gene TRBJ1-2, with no clear D. Trimming removed 5 bases at V and 4 bases at J, with 14 bases between. The CDR3 loop spans 14 amino acids. The germline V gene encodes CDR1 SGHVS and CDR2 FQNEAQ.

The chain is built from TRBV5-1 and TRBJ2-5, with D possibly being TRBD2 (6 bases). V lost 3 bases and J lost 3, with 15 bases in between. The CDR3 is 15 amino acids. CDR1 SGHRS and CDR2 YFSETQ come from the germline V gene. The CDR3 protein is CASSSGLLSEETQYF. The CDR3 region has the DNA TGCGCCAGCAGCTCGGGACTCCTCTCTGAAGAGACCCAGTACTTC. Full variable domain (outside the CDR3, taken from reference TRBV5-1 and TRBJ2-5): KAGVTQTPRYLIKTRGQQVTLSCSPISGHRSVSWYQQTPGQGLQFLFEYFSETQRNKGNFPGRFSGRQFSNSRSEMNVSTLELGDSALYLCASSSGLLSEETQYFGPGTRLLVL.